This TCR beta chain was recovered during a study of blood T cell repertoires in COVID-19. Study as a whole: Whether acute or convalescent, the COVID-19 samples came from the United States, Italy and Spain. Sample material is recorded as cDNA or gDNA derived from T cells, B-cell-depleted T cells, or PBMCs.

The CDR3 length is 15 residues. Germline V gives CDR1 ENHRY, CDR2 SYGVKD. The V gene end was trimmed by 4 bases and the J gene end by 4 bases; junction bases not matched to a gene: 9. This table comes from immunoSEQ multiplex PCR, and its TCRdb copy is limited to in-frame clones, with some not included. The table lists under 300,000 clones, about nine tenths of them singletons. The rearrangement links TRBV10-3 to TRBJ1-1, with TRBD1 identical over 7 bases. The specimen sequenced was peripheral blood. The receptor comes from a man in his thirties or forties who had recovered from COVID-19. CDR3 in amino acids: CAISGQGLTGTEAFF. The CDR3 DNA reads as TGTGCCATCAGTGGACAGGGCCTAACGGGCACTGAAGCTTTCTTT.